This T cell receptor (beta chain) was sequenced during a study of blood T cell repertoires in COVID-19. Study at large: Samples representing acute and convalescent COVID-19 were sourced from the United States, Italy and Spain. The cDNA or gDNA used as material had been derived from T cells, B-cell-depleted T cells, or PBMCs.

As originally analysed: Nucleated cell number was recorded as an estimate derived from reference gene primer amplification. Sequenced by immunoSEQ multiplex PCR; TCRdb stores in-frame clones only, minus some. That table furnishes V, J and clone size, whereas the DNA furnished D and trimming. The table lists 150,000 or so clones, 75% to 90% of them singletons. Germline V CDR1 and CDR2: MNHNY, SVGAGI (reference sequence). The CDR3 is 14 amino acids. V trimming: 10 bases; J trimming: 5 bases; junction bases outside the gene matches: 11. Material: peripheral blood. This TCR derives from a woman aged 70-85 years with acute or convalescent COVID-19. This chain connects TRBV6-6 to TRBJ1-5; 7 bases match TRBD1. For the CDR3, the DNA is TGTGCCACCAGCCTCGACAGGGTGGATCAGCCCCAGCATTTT. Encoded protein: CATSLDRVDQPQHF.